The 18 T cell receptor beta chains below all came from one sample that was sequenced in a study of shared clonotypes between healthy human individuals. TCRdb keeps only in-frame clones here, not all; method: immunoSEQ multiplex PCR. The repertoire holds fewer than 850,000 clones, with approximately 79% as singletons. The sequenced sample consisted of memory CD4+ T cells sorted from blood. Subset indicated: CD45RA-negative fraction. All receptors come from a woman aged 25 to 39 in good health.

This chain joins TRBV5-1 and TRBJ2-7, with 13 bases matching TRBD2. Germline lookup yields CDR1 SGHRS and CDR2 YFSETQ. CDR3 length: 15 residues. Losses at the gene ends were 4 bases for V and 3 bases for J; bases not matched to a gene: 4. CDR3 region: CASSRGTSGIYEQYF. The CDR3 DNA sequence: TGCGCCAGCAGCCGCGGGACTAGCGGGATCTACGAGCAGTACTTC.

CDR3 nucleotide sequence: TGCGCCAGCAGCCAAGATGGGGCGACAGGATCCTCCTACGAGCAGTACTTC. Translated, it gives CASSQDGATGSSYEQYF. The chain employs TRBV4-1 and TRBJ2-7; perhaps TRBD1 as D (6 bases). CDR3 length: 17 residues. Trimming pared 0 bases from V and 0 bases from J, leaving 15 bases between. The germline gives CDR1 MGHRA, CDR2 YSYEKL.

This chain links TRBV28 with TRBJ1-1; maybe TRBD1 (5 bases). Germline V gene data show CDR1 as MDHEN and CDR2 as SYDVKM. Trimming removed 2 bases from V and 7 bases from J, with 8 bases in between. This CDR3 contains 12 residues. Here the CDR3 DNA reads TGTGCCAGCAGTTTAAGCAGGGTTGAAGCTTTCTTT. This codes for CASSLSRVEAFF.

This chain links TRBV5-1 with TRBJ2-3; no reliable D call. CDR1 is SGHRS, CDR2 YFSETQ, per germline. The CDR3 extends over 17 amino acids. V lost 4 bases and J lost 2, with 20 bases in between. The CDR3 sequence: CASSVGVSGGSTDTQYF. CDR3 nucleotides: TGCGCCAGCAGCGTGGGTGTCTCAGGTGGGTCCACAGATACGCAGTATTTT.

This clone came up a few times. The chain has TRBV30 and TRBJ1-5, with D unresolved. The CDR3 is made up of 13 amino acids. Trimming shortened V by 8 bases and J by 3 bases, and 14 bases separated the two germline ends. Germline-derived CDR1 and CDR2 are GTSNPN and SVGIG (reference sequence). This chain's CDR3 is CAGNREFNQPQHF. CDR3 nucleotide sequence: TGTGCCGGAAACCGGGAATTCAATCAGCCCCAGCATTTT.

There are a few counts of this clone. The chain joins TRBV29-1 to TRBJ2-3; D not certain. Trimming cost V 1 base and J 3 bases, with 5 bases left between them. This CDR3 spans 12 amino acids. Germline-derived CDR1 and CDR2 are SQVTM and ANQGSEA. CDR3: CSVEATTDTQYF. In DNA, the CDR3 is TGCAGCGTTGAAGCGACAACAGATACGCAGTATTTT.

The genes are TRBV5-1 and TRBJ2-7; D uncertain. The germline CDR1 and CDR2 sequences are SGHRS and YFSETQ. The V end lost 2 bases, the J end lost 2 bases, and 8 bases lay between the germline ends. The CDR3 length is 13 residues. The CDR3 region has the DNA TGCGCCAGCAGCTTAACCTCGACCTACGAGCAGTACTTC. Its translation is CASSLTSTYEQYF.

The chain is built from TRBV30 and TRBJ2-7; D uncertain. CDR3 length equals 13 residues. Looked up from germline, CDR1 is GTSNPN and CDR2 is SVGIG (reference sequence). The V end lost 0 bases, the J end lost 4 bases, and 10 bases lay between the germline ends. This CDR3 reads CAWSVHLTYEQYF. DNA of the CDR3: TGTGCCTGGAGTGTACACCTGACATACGAGCAGTACTTC.

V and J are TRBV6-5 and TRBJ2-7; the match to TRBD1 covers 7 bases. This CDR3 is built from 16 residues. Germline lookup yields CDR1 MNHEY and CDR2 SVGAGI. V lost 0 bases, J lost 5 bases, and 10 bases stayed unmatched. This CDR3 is CASSYSLQGIGHEQYF. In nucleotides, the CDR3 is TGTGCCAGCAGTTACTCGTTACAGGGGATTGGGCACGAGCAGTACTTC.

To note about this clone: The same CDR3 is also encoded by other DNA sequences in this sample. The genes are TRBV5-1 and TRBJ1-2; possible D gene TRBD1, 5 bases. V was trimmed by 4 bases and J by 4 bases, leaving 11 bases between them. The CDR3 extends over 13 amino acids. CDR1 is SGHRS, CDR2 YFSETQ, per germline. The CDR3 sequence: CASSLTGVYGYTF. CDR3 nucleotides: TGCGCCAGCAGCCTAACGGGGGTCTATGGCTACACCTTC.

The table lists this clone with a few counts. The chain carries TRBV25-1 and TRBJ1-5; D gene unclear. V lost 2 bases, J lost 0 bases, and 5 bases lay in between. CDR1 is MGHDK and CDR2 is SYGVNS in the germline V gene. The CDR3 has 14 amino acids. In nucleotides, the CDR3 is TGTGCCAGCAGTGAAGCGGATAGCAATCAGCCCCAGCATTTT. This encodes CASSEADSNQPQHF.

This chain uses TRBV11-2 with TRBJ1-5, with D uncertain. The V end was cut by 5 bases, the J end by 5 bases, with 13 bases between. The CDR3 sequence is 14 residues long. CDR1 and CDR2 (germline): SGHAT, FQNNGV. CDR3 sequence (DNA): TGTGCCAGCAGCCAAAGTCGGAACCATCAGCCCCAGCATTTT. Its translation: CASSQSRNHQPQHF.

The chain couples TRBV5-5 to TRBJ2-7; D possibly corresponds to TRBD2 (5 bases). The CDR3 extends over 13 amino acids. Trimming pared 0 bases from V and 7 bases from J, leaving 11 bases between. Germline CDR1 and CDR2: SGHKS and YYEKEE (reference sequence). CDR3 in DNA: TGTGCCAGCAGCTTGGGGTCGTGGGAGGAGCAGTACTTC. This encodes CASSLGSWEEQYF.

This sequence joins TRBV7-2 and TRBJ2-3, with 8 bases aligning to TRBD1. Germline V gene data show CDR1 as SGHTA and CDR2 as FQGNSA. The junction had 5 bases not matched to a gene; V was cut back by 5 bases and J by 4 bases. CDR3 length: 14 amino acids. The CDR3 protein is CASSTRTGPDTQYF. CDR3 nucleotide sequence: TGTGCCAGCAGCACCCGGACAGGGCCAGATACGCAGTATTTT.

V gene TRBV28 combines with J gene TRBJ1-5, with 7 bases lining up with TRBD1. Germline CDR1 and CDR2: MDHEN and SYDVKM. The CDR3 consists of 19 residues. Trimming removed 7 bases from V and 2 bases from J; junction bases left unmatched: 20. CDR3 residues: CASKSVASGGNSRNQPQHF. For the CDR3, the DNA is TGTGCCAGCAAATCCGTCGCCTCAGGGGGAAATTCTCGCAATCAGCCCCAGCATTTT.

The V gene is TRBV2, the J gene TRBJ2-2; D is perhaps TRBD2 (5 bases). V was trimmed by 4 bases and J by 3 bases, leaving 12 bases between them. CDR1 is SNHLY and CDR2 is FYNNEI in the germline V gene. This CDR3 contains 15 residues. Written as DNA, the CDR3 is TGTGCCAGCAGTGTGGCTAGCTTGGACACCGGGGAGCTGTTTTTT. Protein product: CASSVASLDTGELFF.

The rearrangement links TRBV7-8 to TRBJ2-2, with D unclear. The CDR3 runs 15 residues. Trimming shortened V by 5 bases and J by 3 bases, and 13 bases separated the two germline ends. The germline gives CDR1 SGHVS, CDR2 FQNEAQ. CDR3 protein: CASSLRSHYTGELFF. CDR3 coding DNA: TGTGCCAGCAGCCTCCGGTCTCACTACACCGGGGAGCTGTTTTTT.

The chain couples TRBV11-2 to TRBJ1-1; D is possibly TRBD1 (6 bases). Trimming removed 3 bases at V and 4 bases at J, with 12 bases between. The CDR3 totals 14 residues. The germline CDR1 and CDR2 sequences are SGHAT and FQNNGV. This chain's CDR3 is CASSFGGVSTEAFF. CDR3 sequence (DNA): TGTGCCAGCAGCTTCGGGGGCGTGAGCACTGAAGCTTTCTTT.